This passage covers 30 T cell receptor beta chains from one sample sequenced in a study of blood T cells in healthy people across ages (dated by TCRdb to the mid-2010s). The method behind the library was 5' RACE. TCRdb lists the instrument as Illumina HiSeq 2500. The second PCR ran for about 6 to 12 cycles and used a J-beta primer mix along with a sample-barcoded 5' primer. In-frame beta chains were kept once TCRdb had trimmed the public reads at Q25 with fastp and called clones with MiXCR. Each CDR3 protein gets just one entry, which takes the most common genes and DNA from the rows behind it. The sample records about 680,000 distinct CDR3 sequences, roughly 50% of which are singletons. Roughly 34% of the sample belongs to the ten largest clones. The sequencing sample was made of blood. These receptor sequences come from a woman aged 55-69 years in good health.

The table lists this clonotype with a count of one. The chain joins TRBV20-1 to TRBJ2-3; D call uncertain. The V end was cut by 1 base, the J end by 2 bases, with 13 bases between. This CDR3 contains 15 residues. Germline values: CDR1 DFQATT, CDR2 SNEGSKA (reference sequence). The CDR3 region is CSARGVRRFTDTQYF. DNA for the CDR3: TGCAGTGCTAGAGGGGTCAGACGTTTCACAGATACGCAGTATTTT.

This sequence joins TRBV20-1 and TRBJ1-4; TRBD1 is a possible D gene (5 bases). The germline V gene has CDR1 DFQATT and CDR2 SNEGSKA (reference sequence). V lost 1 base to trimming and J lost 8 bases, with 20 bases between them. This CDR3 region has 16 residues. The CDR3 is CSARGQQQGGREKLFF. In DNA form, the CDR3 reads TGCAGTGCTAGAGGCCAACAGCAGGGCGGTCGGGAAAAACTGTTTTTT.

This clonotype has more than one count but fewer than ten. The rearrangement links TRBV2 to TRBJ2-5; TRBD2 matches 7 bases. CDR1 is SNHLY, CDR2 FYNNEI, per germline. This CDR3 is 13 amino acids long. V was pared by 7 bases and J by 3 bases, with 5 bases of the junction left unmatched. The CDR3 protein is CASNRSGKETQYF. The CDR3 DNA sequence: TGTGCCAGCAACCGAAGCGGGAAAGAGACCCAGTACTTC.

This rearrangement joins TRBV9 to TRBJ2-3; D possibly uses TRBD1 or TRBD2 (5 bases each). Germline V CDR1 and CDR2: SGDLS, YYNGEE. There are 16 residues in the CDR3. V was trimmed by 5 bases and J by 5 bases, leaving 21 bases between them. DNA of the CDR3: TGTGCCAGCAGGGCCCCTGGATTGGGGGAAGGAGATACGCAGTATTTT. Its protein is CASRAPGLGEGDTQYF.

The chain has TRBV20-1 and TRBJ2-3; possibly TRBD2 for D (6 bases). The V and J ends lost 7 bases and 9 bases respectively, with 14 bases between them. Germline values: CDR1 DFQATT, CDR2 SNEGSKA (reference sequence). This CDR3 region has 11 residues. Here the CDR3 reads CSVPGGRTQYF. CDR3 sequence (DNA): TGCAGTGTTCCTGGGGGGAGAACGCAGTATTTT.

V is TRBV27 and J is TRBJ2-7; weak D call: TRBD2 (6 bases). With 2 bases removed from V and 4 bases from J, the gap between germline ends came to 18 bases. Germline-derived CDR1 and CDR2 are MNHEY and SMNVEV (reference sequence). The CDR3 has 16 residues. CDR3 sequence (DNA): TGTGCCAGCAGTTTAACGGTTGGGGTCGGGGGTTACGAGCAGTACTTC. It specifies CASSLTVGVGGYEQYF.

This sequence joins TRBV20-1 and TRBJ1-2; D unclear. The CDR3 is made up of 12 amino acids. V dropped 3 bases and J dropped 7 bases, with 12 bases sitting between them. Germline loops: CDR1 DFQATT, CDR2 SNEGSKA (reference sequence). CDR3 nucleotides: TGCAGTGCTAGGGGCGTTAGTGCTGGCTACACCTTC. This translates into CSARGVSAGYTF.

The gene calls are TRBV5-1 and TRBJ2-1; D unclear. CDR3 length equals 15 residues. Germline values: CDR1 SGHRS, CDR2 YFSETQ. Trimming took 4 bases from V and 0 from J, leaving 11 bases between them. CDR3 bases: TGCGCCAGCAGCAGCGAACCGGGCTCCTACAATGAGCAGTTCTTC. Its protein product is CASSSEPGSYNEQFF.

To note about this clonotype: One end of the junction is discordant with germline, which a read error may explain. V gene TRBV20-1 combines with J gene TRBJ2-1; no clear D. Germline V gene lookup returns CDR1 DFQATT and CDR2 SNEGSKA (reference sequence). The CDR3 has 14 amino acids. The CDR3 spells CSARGVRIYSEQFF. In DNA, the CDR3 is TGCAGTGCTAGAGGGGTTAGAATATACAGTGAGCAGTTCTTC.

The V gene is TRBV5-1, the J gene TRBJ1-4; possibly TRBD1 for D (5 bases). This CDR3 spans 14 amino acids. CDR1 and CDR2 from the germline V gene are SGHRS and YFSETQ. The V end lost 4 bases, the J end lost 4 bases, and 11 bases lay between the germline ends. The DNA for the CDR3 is TGCGCCAGCAGCCCGGGACGGATTAATGAAAAACTGTTTTTT. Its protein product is CASSPGRINEKLFF. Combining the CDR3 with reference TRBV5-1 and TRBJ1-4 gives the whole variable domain KAGVTQTPRYLIKTRGQQVTLSCSPISGHRSVSWYQQTPGQGLQFLFEYFSETQRNKGNFPGRFSGRQFSNSRSEMNVSTLELGDSALYLCASSPGRINEKLFFGSGTQLSVL.

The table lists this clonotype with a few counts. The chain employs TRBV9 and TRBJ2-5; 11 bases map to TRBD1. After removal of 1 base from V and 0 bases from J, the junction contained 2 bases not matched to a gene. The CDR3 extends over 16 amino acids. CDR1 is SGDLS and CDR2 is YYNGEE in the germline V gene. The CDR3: CASSVRDRGYQETQYF. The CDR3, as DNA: TGTGCCAGCAGCGTAAGGGACAGGGGGTACCAAGAGACCCAGTACTTC.

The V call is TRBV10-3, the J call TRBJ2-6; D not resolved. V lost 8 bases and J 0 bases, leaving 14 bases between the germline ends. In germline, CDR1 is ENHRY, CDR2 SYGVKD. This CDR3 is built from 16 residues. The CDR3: CAIRAVLDSGANVLTF. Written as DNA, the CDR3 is TGTGCCATCCGCGCAGTCTTGGACTCTGGGGCCAACGTCCTGACTTTC.

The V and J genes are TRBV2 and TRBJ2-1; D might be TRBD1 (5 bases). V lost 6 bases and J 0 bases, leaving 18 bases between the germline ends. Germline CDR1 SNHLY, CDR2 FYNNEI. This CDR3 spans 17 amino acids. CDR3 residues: CASRLGGPGSSYNEQFF. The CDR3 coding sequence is TGTGCCAGCAGGTTGGGCGGTCCAGGGTCCTCCTACAATGAGCAGTTCTTC.

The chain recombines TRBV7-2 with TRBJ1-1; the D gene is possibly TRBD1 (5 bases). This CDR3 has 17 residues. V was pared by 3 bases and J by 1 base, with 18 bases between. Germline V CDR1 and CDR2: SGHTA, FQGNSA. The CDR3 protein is CASSFGQWGRENTEAFF. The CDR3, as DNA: TGTGCCAGCAGCTTTGGTCAGTGGGGCAGGGAGAACACTGAAGCTTTCTTT.

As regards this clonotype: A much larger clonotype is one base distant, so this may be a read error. CDR3 nucleotides: TGCAGCGTTAGCGCCGACTACGTGCAGTACTTC. Amino acid sequence: CSVSADYVQYF. This rearrangement joins TRBV29-1 to TRBJ2-5; possible D gene TRBD2, 5 bases. V was trimmed by 5 bases and J by 11 bases, leaving 15 bases between them. The germline V gene has CDR1 SQVTM and CDR2 ANQGSEA. The CDR3 sequence is 11 residues long.

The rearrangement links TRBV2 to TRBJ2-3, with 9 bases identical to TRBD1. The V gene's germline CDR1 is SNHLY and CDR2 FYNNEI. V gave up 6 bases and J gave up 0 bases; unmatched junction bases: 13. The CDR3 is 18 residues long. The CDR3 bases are TGTGCCAGCAGATTCCCGGGACAGGGACCCGCTAGCACAGATACGCAGTATTTT. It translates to CASRFPGQGPASTDTQYF.

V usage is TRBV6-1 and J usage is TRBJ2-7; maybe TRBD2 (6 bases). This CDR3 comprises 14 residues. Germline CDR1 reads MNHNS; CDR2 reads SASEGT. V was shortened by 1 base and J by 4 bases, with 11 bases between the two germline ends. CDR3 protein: CASSEGPGGYEQYF. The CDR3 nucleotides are TGTGCCAGCAGTGAAGGGCCTGGGGGGTACGAGCAGTACTTC.

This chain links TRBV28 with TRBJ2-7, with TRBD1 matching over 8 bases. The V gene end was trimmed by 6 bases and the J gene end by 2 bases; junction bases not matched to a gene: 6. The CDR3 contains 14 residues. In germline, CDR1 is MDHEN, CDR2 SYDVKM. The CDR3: CASRVQGVTYEQYF. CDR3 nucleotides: TGTGCCAGCAGGGTACAGGGGGTAACCTACGAGCAGTACTTC.

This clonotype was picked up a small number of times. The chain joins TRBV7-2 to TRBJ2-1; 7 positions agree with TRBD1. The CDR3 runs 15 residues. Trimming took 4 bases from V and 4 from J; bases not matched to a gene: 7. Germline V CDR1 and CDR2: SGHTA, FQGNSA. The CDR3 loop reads CASSSVSGGYNEQFF. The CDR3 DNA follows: TGTGCCAGCAGCTCAGTCTCAGGGGGTTACAATGAGCAGTTCTTC.

The CDR3 region is CASSFDWDGYEQYF. The CDR3 DNA is TGTGCCAGCAGCTTTGACTGGGATGGGTACGAGCAGTACTTC. The chain couples TRBV5-5 to TRBJ2-7; the D is unclear. The germline V gene has CDR1 SGHKS and CDR2 YYEKEE (reference sequence). Trimming took 2 bases from V and 4 from J, leaving 13 bases between them. The CDR3 consists of 14 residues.

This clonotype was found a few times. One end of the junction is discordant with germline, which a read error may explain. Here the CDR3 reads CASSQEFGLAGTDTQYF. As DNA, the CDR3 is TGCGCCAGCAGCCAAGAGTTTGGACTAGCGGGCACAGATACGCAGTATTTT. The chain is built from TRBV4-2 and TRBJ2-3, with 10 bases that match TRBD2. The CDR3 is 17 residues long. CDR1 is LGHNA, CDR2 YNFKEQ, per germline.

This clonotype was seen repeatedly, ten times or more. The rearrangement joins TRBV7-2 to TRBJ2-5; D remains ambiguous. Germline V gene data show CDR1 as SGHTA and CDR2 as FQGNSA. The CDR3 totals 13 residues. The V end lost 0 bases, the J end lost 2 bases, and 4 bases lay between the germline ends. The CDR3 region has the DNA TGTGCCAGCAGCTTAGCGCTTCAAGAGACCCAGTACTTC. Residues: CASSLALQETQYF.

DNA for the CDR3: TGCAGTGCTAGCTCAGGAGGGGACAATGAGCAGTTCTTC. This gives the protein CSASSGGDNEQFF. The chain couples TRBV20-1 to TRBJ2-1; perhaps TRBD2 as D (6 bases). CDR1 is DFQATT, CDR2 SNEGSKA, per germline (reference sequence). The CDR3 runs 13 residues. Trimming took off 3 bases at V and 5 bases at J, with 11 bases between the two ends.

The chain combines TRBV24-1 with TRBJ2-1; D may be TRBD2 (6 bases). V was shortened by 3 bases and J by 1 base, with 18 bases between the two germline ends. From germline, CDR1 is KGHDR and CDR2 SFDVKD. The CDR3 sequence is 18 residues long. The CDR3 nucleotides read TGTGCCACCAGTGATGTCGTGACTAGTGTTAGGTCCTACAATGAGCAGTTCTTC. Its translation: CATSDVVTSVRSYNEQFF.

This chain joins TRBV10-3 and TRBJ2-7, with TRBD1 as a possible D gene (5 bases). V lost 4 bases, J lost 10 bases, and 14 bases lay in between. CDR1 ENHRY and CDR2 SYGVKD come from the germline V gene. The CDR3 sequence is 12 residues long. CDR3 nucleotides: TGTGCCATCAGTGCTCCCCTTGGGGCCCAGTACTTC. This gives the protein CAISAPLGAQYF.

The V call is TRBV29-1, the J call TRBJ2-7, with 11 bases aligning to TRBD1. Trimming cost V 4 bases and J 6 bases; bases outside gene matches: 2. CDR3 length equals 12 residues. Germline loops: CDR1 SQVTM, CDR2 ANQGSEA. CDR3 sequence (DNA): TGCAGCGTTGGTGGGACAGGGGGCGAGCAGTACTTC. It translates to CSVGGTGGEQYF.

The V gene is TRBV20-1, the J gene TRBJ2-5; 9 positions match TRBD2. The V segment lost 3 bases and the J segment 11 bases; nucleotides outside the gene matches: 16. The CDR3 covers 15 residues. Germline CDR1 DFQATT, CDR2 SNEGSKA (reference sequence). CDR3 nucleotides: TGCAGTGCTAGGAGACTAGCGGACTCCTACAATGAGCAGTACTTC. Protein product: CSARRLADSYNEQYF.

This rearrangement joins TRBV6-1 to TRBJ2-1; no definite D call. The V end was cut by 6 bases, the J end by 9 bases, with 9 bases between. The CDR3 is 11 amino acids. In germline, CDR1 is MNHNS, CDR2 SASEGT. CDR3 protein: CASRVLVEQFF. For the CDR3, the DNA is TGTGCCAGCAGAGTACTGGTTGAGCAGTTCTTC.

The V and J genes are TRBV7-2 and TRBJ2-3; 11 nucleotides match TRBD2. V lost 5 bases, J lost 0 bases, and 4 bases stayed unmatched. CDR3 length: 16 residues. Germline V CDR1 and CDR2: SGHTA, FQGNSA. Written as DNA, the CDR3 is TGTGCCAGCAGCCCGACTAGCGGGGTAAGCACAGATACGCAGTATTTT. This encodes CASSPTSGVSTDTQYF.

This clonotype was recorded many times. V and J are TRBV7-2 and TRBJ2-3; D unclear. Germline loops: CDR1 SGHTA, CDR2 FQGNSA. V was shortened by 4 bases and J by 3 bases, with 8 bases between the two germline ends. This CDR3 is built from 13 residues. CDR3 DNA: TGTGCCAGCAGCTCCGGCTATACAGATACGCAGTATTTT. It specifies CASSSGYTDTQYF.